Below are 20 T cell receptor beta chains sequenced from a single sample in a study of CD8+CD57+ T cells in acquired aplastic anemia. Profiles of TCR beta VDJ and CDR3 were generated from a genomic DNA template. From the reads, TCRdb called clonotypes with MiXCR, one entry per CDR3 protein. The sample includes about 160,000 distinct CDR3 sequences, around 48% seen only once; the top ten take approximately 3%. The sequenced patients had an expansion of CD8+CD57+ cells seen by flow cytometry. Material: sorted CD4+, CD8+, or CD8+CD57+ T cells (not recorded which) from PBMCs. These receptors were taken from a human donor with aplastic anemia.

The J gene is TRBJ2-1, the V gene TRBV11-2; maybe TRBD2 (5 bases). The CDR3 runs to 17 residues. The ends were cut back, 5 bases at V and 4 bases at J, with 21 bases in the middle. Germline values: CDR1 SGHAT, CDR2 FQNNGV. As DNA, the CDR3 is TGTGCCAGCAGCCCCCAATCCGTGACTATTAGATACAATGAGCAGTTCTTC. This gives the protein CASSPQSVTIRYNEQFF.

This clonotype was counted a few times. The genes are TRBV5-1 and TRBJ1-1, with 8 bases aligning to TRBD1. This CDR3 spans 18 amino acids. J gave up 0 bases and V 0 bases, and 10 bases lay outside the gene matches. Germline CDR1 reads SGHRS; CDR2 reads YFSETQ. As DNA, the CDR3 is TGCGCCAGCAGCTTGGGGCCCAGGGGGCTTGGTATGAACACTGAAGCTTTCTTT. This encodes CASSLGPRGLGMNTEAFF.

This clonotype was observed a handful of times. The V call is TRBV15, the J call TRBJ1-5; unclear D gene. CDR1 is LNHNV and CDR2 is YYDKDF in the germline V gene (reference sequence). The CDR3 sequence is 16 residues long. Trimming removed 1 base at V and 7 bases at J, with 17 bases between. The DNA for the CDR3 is TGTGCCACCAGCAGAGCTCCGCACCACCAGCAACAGCCCCAGCATTTT. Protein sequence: CATSRAPHHQQQPQHF.

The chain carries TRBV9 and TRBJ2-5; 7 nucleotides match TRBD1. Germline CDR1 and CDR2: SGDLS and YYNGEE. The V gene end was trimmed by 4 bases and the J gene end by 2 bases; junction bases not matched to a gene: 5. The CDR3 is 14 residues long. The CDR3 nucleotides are TGTGCCAGCAGCCCCGGGACAGCACAAGAGACCCAGTACTTC. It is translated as CASSPGTAQETQYF. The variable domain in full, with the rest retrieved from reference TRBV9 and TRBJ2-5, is DSGVTQTPKHLITATGQRVTLRCSPRSGDLSVYWYQQSLDQGLQFLIQYYNGEERAKGNILERFSAQQFPDLHSELNLSSLELGDSALYFCASSPGTAQETQYFGPGTRLLVL.

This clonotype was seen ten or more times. DNA for the CDR3: TGCAGTGCTAAGAAGTCTAATTCACCCCTCCACTTT. Protein sequence: CSAKKSNSPLHF. V and J are TRBV20-1 and TRBJ1-6; D is unresolved. This CDR3 has 12 residues. The germline CDR1 and CDR2 sequences are DFQATT and SNEGSKA (reference sequence). The V end lost 4 bases, the J end lost 6 bases, and 7 bases lay between the germline ends.

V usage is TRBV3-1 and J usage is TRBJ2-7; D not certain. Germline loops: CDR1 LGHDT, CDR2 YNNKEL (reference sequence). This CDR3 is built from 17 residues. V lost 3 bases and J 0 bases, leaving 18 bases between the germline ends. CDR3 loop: CASSHEPRRDFSYEQYF. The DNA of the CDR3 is TGTGCCAGCAGCCACGAACCGCGTAGAGACTTCTCCTACGAGCAGTACTTC.

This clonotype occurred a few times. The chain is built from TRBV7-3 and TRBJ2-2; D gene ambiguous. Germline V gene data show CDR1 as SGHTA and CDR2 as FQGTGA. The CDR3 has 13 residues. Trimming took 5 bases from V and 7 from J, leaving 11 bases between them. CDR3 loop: CASSAVANGELFF. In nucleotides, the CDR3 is TGTGCCAGCAGCGCCGTCGCTAACGGGGAGCTGTTTTTT.

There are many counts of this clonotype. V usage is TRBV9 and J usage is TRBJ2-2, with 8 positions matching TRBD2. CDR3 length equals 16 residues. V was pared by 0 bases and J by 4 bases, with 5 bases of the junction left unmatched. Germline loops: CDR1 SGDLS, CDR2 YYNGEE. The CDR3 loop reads CASSVVELAVTGELFF. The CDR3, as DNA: TGTGCCAGCAGCGTAGTTGAACTAGCGGTCACCGGGGAGCTGTTTTTT.

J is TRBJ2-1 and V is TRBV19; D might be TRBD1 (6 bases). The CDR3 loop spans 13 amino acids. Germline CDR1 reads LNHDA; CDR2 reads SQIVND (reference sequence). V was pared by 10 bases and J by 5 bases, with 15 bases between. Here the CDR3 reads CATKYTGNNEQFF. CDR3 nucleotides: TGTGCCACCAAATACACAGGGAACAATGAGCAGTTCTTC.

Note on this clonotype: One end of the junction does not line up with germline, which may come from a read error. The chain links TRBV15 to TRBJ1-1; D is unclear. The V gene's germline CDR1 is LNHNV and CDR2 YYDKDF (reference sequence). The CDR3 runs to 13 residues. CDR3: CTTSVGSNTEAFF. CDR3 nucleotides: TGTACCACCAGCGTCGGTTCTAACACTGAAGCTTTCTTT.

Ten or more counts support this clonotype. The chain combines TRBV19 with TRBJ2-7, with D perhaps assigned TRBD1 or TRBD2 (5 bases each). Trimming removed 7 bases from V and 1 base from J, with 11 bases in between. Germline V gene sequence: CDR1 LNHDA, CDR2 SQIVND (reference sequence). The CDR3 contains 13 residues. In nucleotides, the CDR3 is TGTGCCAGTACTAGGGACGCATCCTACGAGCAGTACTTC. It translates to CASTRDASYEQYF.

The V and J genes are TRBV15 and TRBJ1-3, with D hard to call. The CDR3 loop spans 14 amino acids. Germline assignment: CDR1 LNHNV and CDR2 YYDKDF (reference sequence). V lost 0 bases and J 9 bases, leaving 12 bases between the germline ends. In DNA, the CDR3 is TGTGCCACCAGCAGAGATCGAGTTGGACCCACCATATATTTT. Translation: CATSRDRVGPTIYF. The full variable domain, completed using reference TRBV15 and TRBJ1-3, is DAMVIQNPRYQVTQFGKPVTLSCSQTLNHNVMYWYQQKSSQAPKLLFHYYDKDFNNEADTPDNFQSRRPNTSFCFLDIRSPGLGDTAMYLCATSRDRVGPTIYFGEGSWLTVV.

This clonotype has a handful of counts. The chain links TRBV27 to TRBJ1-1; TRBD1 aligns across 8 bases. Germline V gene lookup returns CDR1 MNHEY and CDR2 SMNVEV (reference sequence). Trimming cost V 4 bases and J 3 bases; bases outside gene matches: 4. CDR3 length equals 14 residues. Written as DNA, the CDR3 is TGTGCCAGCAGTTCTTTACAGGGGGACACTGAAGCTTTCTTT. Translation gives CASSSLQGDTEAFF.

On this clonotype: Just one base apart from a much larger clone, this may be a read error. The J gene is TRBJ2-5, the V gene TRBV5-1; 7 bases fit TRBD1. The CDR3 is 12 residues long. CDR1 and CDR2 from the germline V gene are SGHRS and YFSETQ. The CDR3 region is CASTLDREIQYF. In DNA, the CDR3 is TGCGCCAGCACTCTAGACAGGGAGATCCAGTACTTC.

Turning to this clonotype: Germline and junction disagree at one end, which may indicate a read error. CDR3 bases: TGCAGTGCTTCGGACGGCAACACTGAAGCTTCCTTT. Translation: CSASDGNTEASF. This chain joins TRBV20-1 and TRBJ1-1; D is unresolved. Germline V gene data show CDR1 as DFQATT and CDR2 as SNEGSKA (reference sequence). This CDR3 contains 12 residues.

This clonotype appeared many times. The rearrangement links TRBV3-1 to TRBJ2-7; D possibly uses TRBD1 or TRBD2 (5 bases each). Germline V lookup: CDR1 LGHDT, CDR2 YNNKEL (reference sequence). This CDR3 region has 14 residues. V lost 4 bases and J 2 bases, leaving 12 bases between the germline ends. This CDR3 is CASSPGPVTYEQYF. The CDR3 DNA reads TGTGCCAGCAGCCCGGGACCAGTCACCTACGAGCAGTACTTC.

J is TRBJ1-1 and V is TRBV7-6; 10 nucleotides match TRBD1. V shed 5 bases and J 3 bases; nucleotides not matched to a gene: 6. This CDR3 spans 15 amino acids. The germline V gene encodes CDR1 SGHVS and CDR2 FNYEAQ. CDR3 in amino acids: CASSARGTGDTEAFF. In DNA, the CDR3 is TGTGCCAGCAGCGCCCGAGGGACAGGGGACACTGAAGCTTTCTTT.

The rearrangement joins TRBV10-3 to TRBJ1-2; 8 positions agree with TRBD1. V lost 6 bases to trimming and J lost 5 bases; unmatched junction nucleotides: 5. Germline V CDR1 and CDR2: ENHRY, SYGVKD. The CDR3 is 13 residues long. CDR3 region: CAISPGQDYGYTF. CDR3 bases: TGTGCCATCAGCCCGGGACAGGATTATGGCTACACCTTC.

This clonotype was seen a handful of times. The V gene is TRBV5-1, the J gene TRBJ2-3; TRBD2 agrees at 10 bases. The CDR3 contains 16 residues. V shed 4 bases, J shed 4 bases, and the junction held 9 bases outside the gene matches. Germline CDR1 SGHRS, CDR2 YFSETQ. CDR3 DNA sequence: TGCGCCAGCAGCCCCCTAGCGGGAGTGGCGCCAGATACGCAGTATTTT. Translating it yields CASSPLAGVAPDTQYF.

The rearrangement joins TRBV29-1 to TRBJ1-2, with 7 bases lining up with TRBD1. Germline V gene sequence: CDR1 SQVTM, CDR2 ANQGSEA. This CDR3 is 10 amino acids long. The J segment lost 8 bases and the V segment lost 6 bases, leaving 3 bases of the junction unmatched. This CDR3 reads CSVGTDGYTF. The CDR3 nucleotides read TGCAGCGTGGGGACAGACGGCTACACCTTC.